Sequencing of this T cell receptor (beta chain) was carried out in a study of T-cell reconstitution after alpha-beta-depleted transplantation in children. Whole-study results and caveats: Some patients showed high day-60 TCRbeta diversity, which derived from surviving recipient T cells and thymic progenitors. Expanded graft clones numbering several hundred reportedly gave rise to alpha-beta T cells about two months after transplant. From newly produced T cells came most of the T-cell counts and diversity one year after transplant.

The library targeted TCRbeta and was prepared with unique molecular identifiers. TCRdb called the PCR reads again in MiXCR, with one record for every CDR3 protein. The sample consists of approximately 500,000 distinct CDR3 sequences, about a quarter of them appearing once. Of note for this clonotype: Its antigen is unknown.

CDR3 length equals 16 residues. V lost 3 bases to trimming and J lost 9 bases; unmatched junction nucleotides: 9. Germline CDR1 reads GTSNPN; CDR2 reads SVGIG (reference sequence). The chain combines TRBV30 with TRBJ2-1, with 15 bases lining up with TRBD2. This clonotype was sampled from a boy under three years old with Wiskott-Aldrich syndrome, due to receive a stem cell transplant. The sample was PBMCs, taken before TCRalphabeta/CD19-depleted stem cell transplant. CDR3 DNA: TGTGCCTGGAGCCCTCCTTGGACTAGCGGGAGGGCTGAGCAGTTCTTC. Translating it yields CAWSPPWTSGRAEQFF.